This record covers a single TCR beta chain. The data were obtained in a study of blood T cell repertoires in COVID-19. This table comes from immunoSEQ multiplex PCR, and its TCRdb copy is limited to in-frame clones, with some not included. This repertoire shows around 120,000 clones, 88% found once; its top ten account for about 1.6%. The CDR3 is 18 amino acids. This sequence originates from a human donor in a cohort sampled during active COVID-19. The sequenced sample consisted of peripheral blood. This chain connects TRBV1 to TRBJ2-5; the D segment call TRBD2 is taken from the table without a DNA check. TRBV1 is termed a pseudogene. The CDR3 sequence is CTSSQDCLAGGSVETQYF. The DNA of the CDR3 is TGCACCAGCAGCCAAGATTGTCTAGCGGGAGGGTCGGTCGAGACCCAGTACTTC.